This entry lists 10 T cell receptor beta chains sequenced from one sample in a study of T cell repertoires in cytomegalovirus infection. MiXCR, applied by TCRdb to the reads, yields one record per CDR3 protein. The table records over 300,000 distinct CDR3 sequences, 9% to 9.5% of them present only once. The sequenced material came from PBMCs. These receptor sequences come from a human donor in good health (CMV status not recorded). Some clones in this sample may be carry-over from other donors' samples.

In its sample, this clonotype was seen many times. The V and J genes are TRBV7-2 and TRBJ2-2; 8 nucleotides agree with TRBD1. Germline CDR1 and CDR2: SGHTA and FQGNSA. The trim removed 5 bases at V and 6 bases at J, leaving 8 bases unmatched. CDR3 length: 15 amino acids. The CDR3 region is CASSEQGVEAGELFF. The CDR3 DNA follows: TGTGCCAGCAGCGAACAGGGGGTGGAAGCCGGGGAGCTGTTTTTT.

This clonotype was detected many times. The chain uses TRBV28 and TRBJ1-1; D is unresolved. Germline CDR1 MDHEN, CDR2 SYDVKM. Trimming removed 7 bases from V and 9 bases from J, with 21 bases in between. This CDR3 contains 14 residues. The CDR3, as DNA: TGTGCCAGCACCATTCCGGGCCGTCTCTTTCAAGCTTTCTTT. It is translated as CASTIPGRLFQAFF.

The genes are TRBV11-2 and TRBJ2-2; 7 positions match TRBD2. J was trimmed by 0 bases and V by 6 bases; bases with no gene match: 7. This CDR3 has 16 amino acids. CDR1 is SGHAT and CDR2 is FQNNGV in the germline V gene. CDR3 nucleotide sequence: TGTGCCAGCAGGGGAGGGCAGGACGCGAACACCGGGGAGCTGTTTTTT. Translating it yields CASRGGQDANTGELFF. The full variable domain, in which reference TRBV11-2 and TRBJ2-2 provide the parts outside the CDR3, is EAGVAQSPRYKIIEKRQSVAFWCNPISGHATLYWYQQILGQGPKLLIQFQNNGVVDDSQLPKDRFSAERLKGVDSTLKIQPAKLEDSAVYLCASRGGQDANTGELFFGEGSRLTVL.

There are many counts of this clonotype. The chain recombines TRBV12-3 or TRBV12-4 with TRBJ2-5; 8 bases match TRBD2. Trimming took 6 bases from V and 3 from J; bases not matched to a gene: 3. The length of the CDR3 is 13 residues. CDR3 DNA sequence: TGTGCCAGCAGACTCGGGGGGGAAGAGACCCAGTACTTC. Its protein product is CASRLGGEETQYF.

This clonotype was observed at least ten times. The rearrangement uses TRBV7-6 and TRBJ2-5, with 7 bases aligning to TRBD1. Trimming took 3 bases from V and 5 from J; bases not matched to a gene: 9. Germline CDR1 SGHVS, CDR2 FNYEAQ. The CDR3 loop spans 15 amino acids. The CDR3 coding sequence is TGTGCCAGCAGCTTTAGGCCCGAGACAGGGGAGACCCAGTACTTC. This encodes CASSFRPETGETQYF.

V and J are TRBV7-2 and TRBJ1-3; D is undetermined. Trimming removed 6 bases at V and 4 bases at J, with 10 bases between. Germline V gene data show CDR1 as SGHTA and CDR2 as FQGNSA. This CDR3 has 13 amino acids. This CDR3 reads CASSILWGNTIYF. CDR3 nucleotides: TGTGCCAGCAGTATCCTTTGGGGAAACACCATATATTTT.

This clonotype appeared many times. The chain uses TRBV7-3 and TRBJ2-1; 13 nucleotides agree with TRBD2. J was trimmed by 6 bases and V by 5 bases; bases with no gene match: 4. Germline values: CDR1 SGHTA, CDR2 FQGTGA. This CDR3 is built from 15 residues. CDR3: CASSMTSGGINEQFF. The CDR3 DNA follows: TGTGCCAGCAGCATGACTAGCGGGGGGATCAATGAGCAGTTCTTC.

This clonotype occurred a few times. As DNA, the CDR3 is TGTGCCAGCTTCTTCGAGGGCAGGAGAAACGGGGAGCTGTTTTTT. It codes for CASFFEGRRNGELFF. The V call is TRBV6-1, the J call TRBJ2-2; maybe TRBD2 (5 bases). Trimming pared 8 bases from V and 7 bases from J, leaving 20 bases between. The CDR3 spans 15 residues. Germline V lookup: CDR1 MNHNS, CDR2 SASEGT.

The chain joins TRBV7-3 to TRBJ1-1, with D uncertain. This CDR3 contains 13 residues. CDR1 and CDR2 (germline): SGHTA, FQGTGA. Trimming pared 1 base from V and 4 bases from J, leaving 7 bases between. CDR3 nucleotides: TGTGCCAGCAGCTTAAGGTGGGGCACTGAAGCTTTCTTT. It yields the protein CASSLRWGTEAFF.

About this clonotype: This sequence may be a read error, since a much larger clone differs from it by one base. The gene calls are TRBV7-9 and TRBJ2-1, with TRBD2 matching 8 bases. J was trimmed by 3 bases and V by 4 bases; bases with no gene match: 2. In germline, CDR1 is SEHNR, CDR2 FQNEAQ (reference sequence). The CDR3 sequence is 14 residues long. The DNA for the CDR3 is TGTGCCAGCAGCTCCGGGGGGGACTACAATGAGCAGTTCTTC. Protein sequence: CASSSGGDYNEQFF.